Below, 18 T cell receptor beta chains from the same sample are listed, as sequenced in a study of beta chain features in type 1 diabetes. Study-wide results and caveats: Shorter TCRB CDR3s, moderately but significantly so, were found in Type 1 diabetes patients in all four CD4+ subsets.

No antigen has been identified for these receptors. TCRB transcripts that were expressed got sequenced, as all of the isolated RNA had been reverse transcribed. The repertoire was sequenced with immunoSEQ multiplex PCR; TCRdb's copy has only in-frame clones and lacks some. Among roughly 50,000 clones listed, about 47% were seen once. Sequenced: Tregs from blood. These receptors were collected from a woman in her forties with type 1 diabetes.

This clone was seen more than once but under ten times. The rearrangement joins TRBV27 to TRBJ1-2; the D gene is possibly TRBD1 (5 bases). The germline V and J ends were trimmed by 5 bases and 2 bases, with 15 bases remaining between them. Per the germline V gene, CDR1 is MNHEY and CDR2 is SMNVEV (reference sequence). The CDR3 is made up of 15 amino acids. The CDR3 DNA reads TGTGCCAGCAGTCCTACAGGATCAGGGAACTATGGCTACACCTTC. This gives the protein CASSPTGSGNYGYTF.

The CDR3 DNA is TGTGCCAGCAGCTTCGCTAGCGCCCAAGAGACCCAGTACTTC. This sequence encodes CASSFASAQETQYF. The rearrangement joins TRBV7-9 to TRBJ2-5; TRBD2 might be the D (6 bases). This CDR3 region has 14 residues. Trimming removed 3 bases at V and 1 base at J, with 9 bases between. Germline V gene lookup returns CDR1 SEHNR and CDR2 FQNEAQ (reference sequence).

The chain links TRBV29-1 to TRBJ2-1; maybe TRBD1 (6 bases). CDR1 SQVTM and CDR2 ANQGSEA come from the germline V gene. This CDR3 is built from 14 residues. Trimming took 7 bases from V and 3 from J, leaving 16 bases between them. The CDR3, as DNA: TGCAGCGCAGGGGTCCCTCCCAGCTACAATGAGCAGTTCTTC. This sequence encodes CSAGVPPSYNEQFF.

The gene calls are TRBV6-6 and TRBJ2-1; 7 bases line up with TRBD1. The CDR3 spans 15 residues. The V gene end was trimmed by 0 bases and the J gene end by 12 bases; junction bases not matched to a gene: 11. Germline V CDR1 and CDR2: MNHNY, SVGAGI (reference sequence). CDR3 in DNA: TGTGCCAGCAGTTACTCGGAGGCCAGGGGGTTAGGGCAGTTCTTC. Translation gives CASSYSEARGLGQFF.

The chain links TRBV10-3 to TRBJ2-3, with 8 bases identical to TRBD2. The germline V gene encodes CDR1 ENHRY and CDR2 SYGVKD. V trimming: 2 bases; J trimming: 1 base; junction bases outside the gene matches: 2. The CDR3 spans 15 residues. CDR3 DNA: TGTGCCATCAGTGAGAGGCGGGGGGGCACAGATACGCAGTATTTT. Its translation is CAISERRGGTDTQYF.

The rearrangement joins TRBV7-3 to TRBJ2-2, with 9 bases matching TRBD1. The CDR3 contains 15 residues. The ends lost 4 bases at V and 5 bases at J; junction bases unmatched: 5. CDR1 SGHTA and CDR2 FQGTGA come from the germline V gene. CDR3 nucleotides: TGTGCCAGCAGCTCGGGACAGGGTGGGACCGGGGAGCTGTTTTTT. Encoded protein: CASSSGQGGTGELFF.

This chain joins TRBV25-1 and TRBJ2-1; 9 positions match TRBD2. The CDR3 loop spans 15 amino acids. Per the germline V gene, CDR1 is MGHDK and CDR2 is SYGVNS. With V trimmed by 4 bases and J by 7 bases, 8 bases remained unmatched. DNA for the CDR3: TGTGCCAGCAGTGCAGCCGGGACTAGCTGGAATGAGCAGTTCTTC. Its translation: CASSAAGTSWNEQFF. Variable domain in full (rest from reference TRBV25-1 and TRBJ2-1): EADIYQTPRYLVIGTGKKITLECSQTMGHDKMYWYQQDPGMELHLIHYSYGVNSTEKGDLSSESTVSRIRTEHFPLTLESARPSHTSQYLCASSAAGTSWNEQFFGPGTRLTVL.

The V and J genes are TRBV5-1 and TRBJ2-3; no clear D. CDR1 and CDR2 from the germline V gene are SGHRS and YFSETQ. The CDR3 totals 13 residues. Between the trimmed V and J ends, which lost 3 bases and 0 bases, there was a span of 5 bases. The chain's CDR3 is CASSWASTDTQYF. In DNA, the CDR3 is TGCGCCAGCAGCTGGGCTAGCACAGATACGCAGTATTTT.

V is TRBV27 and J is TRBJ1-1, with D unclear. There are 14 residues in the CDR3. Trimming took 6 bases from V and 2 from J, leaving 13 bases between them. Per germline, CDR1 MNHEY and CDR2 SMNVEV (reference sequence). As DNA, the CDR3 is TGTGCCAGCAGCTATAGTTACTTTAACACTGAAGCTTTCTTT. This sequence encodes CASSYSYFNTEAFF.

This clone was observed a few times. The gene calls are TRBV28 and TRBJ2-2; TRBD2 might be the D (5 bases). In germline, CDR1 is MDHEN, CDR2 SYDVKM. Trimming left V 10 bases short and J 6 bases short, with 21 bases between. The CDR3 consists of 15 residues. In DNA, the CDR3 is TGTGCCACCTGGAAAGGACTCGGATTAGCCGGGGAGCTGTTTTTT. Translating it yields CATWKGLGLAGELFF.

The CDR3 DNA sequence: TGTGCCAGCAGGATACAGGGGAGGAACTCCTACGAGCAGTACTTC. Amino acid sequence: CASRIQGRNSYEQYF. The chain carries TRBV7-8 and TRBJ2-7; tentatively, D is TRBD1 (7 bases). From germline, CDR1 is SGHVS and CDR2 FQNEAQ. The CDR3 has 15 amino acids. V lost 6 bases and J 0 bases, leaving 15 bases between the germline ends.

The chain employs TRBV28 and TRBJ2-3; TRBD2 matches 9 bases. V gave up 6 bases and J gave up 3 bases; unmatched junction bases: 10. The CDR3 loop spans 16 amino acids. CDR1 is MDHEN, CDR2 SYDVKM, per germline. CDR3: CASRPQSGRWTDTQYF. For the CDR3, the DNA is TGTGCCAGCAGACCACAAAGCGGGAGGTGGACAGATACGCAGTATTTT. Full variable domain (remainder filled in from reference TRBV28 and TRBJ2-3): DVKVTQSSRYLVKRTGEKVFLECVQDMDHENMFWYRQDPGLGLRLIYFSYDVKMKEKGDIPEGYSVSREKKERFSLILESASTNQTSMYLCASRPQSGRWTDTQYFGPGTRLTVL.

This CDR3 is CASGSQGSGTGELFF. As DNA, the CDR3 is TGTGCCAGCGGTTCACAGGGGTCGGGCACCGGGGAGCTGTTTTTT. V is TRBV7-2 and J is TRBJ2-2, with 7 bases identical to TRBD1. The CDR3 totals 15 residues. With V trimmed by 8 bases and J by 4 bases, 10 bases remained unmatched. CDR1 is SGHTA and CDR2 is FQGNSA in the germline V gene. The whole variable domain, filled in from reference TRBV7-2 and TRBJ2-2, reads GAGVSQSPSNKVTEKGKDVELRCDPISGHTALYWYRQSLGQGLEFLIYFQGNSAPDKSGLPSDRFSAERTGGSVSTLTIQRTQQEDSAVYLCASGSQGSGTGELFFGEGSRLTVL.

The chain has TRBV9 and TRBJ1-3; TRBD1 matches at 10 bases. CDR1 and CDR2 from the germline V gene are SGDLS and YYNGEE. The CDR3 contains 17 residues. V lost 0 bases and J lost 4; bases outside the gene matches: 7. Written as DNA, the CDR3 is TGTGCCAGCAGCGTAGGCGGGACAGGGGTCTCGGGAAACACCATATATTTT. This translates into CASSVGGTGVSGNTIYF.

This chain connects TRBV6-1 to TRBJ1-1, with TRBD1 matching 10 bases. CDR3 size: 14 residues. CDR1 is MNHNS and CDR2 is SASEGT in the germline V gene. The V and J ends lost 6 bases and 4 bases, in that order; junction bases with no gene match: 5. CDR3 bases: TGTGCCAGCAGCCGGACAGGGGGTCTCACTGAAGCTTTCTTT. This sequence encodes CASSRTGGLTEAFF.

The CDR3 loop reads CASSPWDTYEQYF. CDR3 bases: TGTGCCAGCTCACCTTGGGACACCTACGAGCAGTACTTC. This chain links TRBV18 with TRBJ2-7; TRBD1 might be the D (6 bases). The CDR3 is 13 residues long. The germline V gene encodes CDR1 KGHSH and CDR2 LQKENI. Trimming shortened V by 3 bases and J by 2 bases, and 8 bases separated the two germline ends.

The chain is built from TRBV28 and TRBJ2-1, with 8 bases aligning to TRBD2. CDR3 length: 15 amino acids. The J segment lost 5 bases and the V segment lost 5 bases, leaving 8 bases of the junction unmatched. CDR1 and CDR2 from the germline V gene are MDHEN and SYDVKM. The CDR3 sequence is CASSLGGAFDNEQFF. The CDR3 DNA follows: TGTGCCAGCAGTCTCGGGGGGGCCTTCGACAATGAGCAGTTCTTC.

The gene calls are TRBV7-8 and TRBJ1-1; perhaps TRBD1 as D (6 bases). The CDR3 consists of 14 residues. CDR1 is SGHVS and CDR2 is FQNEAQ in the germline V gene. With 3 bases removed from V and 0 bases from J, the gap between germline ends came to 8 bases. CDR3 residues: CASSFDRLNTEAFF. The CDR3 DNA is TGTGCCAGCAGCTTCGACAGGTTGAACACTGAAGCTTTCTTT.